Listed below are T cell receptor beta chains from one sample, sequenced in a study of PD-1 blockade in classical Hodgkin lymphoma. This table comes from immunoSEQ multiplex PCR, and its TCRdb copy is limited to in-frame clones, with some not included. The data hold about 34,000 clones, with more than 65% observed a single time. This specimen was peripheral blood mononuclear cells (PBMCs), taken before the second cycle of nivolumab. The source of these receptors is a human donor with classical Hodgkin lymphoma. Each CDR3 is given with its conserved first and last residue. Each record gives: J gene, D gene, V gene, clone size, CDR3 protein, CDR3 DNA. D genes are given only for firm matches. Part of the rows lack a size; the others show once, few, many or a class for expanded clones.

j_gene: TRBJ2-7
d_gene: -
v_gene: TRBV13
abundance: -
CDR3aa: CASSSRTALVYEQYF
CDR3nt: TGTGCCAGCAGCTCTAGGACAGCGTTAGTCTACGAGCAGTACTTC

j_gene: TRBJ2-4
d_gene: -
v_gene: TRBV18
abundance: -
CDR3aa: CASSPWTGNIQYF
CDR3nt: TGTGCCAGCTCACCCTGGACGGGAAACATTCAGTACTTC

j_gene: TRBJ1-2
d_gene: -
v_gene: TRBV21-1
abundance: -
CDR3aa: CASSNAPDPFYGYTF
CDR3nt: TGTGCCAGCAGCAACGCCCCAGACCCCTTTTATGGCTACACCTTC

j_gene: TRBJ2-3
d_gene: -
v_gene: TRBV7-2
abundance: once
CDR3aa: CASSLDLSSTQYF
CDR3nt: TGTGCCAGCAGCCTCGACCTTTCCTCTACGCAGTATTTT

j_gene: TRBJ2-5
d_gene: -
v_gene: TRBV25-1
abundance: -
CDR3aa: CASSESKGLRETQYF
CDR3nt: TGTGCCAGCAGTGAGTCGAAGGGACTTAGGGAGACCCAGTACTTC

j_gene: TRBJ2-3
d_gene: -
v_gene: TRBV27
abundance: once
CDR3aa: CASSFRDSTDTQYF
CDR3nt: TGTGCCAGCAGTTTTCGGGACAGCACAGATACGCAGTATTTT

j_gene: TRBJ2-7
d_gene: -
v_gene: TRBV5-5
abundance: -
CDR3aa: CASSLEADYEQYF
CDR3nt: TGTGCCAGCAGCTTGGAAGCAGACTACGAGCAGTACTTC

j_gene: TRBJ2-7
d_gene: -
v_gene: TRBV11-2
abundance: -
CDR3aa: CASSLGGQGYEQYF
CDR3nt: TGTGCCAGCAGCTTAGGAGGCCAGGGCTACGAGCAGTACTTC

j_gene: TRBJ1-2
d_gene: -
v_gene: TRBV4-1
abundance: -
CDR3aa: CASSPPTGGHGYTF
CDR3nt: TGCGCCAGCAGCCCACCGACAGGCGGGCATGGCTACACCTTC

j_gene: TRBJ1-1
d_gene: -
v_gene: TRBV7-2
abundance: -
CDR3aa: CASSLEGGFTEAFF
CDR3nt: TGTGCCAGCAGCTTAGAGGGGGGCTTCACTGAAGCTTTCTTT

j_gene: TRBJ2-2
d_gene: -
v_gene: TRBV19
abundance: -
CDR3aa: CASSTSGGSGELFF
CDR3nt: TGTGCCAGTAGTACCTCAGGGGGGTCCGGGGAGCTGTTTTTT